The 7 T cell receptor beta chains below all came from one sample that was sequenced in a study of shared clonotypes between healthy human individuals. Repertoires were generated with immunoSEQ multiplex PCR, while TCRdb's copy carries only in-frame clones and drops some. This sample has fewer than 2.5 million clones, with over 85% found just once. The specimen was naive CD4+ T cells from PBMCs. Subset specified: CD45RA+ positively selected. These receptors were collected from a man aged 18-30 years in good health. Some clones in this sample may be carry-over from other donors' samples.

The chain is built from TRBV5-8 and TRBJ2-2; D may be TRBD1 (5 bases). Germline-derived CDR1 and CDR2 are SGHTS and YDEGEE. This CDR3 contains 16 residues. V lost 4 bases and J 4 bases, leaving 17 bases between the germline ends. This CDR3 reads CASSLRQKRSTGELFF. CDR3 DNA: TGTGCCAGCAGCCTAAGACAGAAGAGGAGCACCGGGGAGCTGTTTTTT.

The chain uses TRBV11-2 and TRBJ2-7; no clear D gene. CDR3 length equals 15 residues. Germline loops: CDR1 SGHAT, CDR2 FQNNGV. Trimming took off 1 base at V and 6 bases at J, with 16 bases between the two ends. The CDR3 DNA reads TGTGCCAGCAGCTTAGTCTCCGGACGGTCTGGCGAGCAGTACTTC. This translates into CASSLVSGRSGEQYF.

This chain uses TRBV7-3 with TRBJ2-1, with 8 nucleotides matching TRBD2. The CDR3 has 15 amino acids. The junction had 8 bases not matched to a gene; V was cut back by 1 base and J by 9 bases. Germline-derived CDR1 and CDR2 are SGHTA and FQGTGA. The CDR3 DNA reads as TGTGCCAGCAGCTTAAAGGTTAGCGGGATCGTTGAGCAGTTCTTC. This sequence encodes CASSLKVSGIVEQFF.

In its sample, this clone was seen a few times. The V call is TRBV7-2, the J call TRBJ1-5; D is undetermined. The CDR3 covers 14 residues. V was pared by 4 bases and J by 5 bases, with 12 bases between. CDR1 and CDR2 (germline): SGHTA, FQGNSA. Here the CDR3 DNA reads TGTGCCAGCAGCTCAACGAACCGTTATCAGCCCCAGCATTTT. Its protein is CASSSTNRYQPQHF.

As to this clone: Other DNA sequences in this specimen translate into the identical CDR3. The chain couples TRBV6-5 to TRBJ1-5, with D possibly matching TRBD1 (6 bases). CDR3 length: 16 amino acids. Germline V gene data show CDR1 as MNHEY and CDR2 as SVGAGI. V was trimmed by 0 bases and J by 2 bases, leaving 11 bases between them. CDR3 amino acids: CASSYSGAGGNQPQHF. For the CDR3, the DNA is TGTGCCAGCAGTTACTCGGGGGCGGGGGGCAATCAGCCCCAGCATTTT.

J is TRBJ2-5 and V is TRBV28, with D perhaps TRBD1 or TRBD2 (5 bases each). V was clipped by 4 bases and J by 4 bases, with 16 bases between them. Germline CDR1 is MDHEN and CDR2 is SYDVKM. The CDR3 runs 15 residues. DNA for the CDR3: TGTGCCAGCAGTTGGGACGTACAAGTAAGAGAGACCCAGTACTTC. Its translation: CASSWDVQVRETQYF.

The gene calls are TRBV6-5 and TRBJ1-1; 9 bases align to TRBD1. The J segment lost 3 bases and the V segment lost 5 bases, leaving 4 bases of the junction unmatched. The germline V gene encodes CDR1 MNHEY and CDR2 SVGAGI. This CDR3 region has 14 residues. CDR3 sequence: CASSGRTGDTEAFF. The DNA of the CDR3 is TGTGCCAGCAGTGGGCGGACAGGGGACACTGAAGCTTTCTTT.